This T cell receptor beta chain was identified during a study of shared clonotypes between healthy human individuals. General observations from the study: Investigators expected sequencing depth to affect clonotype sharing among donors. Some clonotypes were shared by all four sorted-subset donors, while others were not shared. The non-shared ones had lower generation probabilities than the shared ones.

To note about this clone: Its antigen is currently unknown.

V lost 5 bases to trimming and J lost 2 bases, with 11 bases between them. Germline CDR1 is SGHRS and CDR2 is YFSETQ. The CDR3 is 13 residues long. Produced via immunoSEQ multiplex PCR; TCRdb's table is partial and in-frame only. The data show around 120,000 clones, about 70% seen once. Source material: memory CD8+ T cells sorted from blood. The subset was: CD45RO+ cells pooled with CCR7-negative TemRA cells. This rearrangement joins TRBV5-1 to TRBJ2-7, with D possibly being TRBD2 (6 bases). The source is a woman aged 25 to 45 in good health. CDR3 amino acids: CASRLRGTYEQYF. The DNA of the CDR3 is TGCGCCAGCAGGTTACGCGGGACCTACGAGCAGTACTTC.